The clone carrying this TCR beta chain was counted a few times. The data were taken from a study of T cells after yellow fever vaccination. CDR1 is SGHVS, CDR2 FNYEAQ, per germline. With V trimmed by 5 bases and J by 3 bases, 6 bases remained unmatched. This CDR3 is built from 15 residues. In TCRdb, the 5' RACE reads were re-called with MiXCR into one record per CDR3 protein. The sample has roughly 170,000 distinct CDR3 sequences, about a tenth seen once. This TCR was sampled from a man in his late teens or twenties who received the YFV17D yellow fever vaccine. The chain has TRBV7-6 and TRBJ2-1, with TRBD2 matching 8 bases. Material: CD8+ T cells sorted from PBMCs, obtained 45 days after the yellow fever booster vaccination. The CDR3 DNA reads TGTGCCAGCAGCCCGTGGACTAGCAGCTACAATGAGCAGTTCTTC. This codes for CASSPWTSSYNEQFF.